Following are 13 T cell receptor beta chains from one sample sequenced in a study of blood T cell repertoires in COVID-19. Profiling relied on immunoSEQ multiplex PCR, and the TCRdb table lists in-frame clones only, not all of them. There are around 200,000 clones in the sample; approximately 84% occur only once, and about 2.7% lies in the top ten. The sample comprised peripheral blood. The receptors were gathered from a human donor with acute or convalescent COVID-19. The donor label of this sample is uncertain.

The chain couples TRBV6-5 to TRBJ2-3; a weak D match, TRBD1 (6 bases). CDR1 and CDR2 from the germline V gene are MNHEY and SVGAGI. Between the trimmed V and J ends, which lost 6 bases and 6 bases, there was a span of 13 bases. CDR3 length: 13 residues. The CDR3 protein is CASRDSGDDTQYF. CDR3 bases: TGTGCCAGCAGGGATTCAGGGGATGATACGCAGTATTTT.

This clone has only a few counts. The CDR3 nucleotides read TGTGCCCAGTGGGGCGAAGGCCACCTTGAAGCTTTCTTT. Translated, it gives CAQWGEGHLEAFF. The chain uses TRBV7-9 and TRBJ1-1, with D possibly matching TRBD1 (5 bases). V gave up 11 bases and J gave up 7 bases, with 20 bases separating them. CDR1 is SEHNR and CDR2 is FQNEAQ in the germline V gene (reference sequence). This CDR3 contains 13 residues. The full variable domain, completed using reference TRBV7-9 and TRBJ1-1, is DTGVSQNPRHKITKRGQNVTFRCDPISEHNRLYWYRQTLGQGPEFLTYFQNEAQLEKSRLLSDRFSAERPKGSFSTLEIQRTEQGDSAMYLCAQWGEGHLEAFFGQGTRLTVV.

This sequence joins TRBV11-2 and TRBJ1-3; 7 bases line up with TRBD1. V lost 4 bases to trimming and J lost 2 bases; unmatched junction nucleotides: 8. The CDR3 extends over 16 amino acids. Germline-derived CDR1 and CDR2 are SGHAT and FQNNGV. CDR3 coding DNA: TGTGCCAGCAGCTATTACAGGGGCCCGACTGGAAACACCATATATTTT. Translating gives CASSYYRGPTGNTIYF. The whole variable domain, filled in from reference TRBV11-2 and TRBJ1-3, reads EAGVAQSPRYKIIEKRQSVAFWCNPISGHATLYWYQQILGQGPKLLIQFQNNGVVDDSQLPKDRFSAERLKGVDSTLKIQPAKLEDSAVYLCASSYYRGPTGNTIYFGEGSWLTVV.

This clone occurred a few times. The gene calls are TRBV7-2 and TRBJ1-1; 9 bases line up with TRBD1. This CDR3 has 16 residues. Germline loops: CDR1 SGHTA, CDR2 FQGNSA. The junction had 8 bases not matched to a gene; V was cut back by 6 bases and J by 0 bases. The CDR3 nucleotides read TGTGCCAGCAGATCAACAGGGGGCATTATGAACACTGAAGCTTTCTTT. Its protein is CASRSTGGIMNTEAFF.

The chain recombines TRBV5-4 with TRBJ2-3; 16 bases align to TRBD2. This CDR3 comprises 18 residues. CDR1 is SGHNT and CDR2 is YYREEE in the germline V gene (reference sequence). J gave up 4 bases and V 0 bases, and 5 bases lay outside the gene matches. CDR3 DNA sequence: TGTGCCAGCAGCTTGGACAGGGGACTAGCGGGAGGGCCAGATACGCAGTATTTT. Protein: CASSLDRGLAGGPDTQYF.

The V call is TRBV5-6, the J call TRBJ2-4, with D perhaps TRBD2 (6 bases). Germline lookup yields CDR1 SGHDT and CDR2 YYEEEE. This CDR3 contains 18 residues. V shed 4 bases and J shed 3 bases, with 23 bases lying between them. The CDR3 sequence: CASSATGRGDGGKNIQYF. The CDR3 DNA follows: TGTGCCAGCAGCGCCACGGGACGGGGAGACGGGGGCAAAAACATTCAGTACTTC.

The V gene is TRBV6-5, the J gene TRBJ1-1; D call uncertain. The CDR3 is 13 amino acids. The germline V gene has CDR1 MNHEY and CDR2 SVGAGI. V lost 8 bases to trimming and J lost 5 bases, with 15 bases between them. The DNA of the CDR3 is TGTGCCAGCTCCTATAACCCGGGGACTGAAGCTTTCTTT. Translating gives CASSYNPGTEAFF.

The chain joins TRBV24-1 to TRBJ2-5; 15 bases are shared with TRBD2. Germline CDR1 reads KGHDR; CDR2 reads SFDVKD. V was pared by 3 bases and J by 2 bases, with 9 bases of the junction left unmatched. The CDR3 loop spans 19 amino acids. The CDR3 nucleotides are TGTGCCACCAGTGATCCGGGACTAGCGGGAGGAGTGGGGCAAGAGACCCAGTACTTC. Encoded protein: CATSDPGLAGGVGQETQYF.

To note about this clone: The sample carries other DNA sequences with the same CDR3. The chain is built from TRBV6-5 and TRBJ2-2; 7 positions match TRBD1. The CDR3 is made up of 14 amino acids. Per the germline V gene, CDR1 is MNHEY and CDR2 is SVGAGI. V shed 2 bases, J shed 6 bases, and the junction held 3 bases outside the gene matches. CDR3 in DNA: TGTGCCAGCAGTTACCAAACAGGGGCCGGGGAGCTGTTTTTT. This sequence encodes CASSYQTGAGELFF.

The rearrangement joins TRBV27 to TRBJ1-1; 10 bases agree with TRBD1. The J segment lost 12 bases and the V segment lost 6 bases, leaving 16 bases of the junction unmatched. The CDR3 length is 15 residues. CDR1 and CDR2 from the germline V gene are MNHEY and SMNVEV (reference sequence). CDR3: CASSQTGGASGGSFF. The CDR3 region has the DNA TGTGCCAGCAGCCAGACAGGGGGCGCGTCGGGAGGGTCTTTCTTT.

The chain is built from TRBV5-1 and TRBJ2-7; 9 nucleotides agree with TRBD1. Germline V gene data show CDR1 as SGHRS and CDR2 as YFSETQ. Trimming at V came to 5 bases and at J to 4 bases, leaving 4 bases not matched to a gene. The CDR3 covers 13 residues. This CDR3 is CASSRTGEYEQYF. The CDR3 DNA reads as TGCGCCAGCAGTCGGACAGGGGAATACGAGCAGTACTTC.

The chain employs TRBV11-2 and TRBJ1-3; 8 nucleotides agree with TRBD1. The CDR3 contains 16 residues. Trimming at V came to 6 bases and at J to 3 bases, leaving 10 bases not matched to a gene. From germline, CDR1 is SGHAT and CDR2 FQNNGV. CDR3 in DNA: TGTGCCAGCAGATCTCTTCAGGGGGCGCGTGGAAACACCATATATTTT. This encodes CASRSLQGARGNTIYF.

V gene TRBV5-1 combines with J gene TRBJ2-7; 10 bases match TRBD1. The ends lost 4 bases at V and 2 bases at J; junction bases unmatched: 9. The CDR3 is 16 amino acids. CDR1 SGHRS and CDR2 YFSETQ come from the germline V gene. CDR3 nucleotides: TGCGCCAGCAGCCTACAACCCGGACAGGGGGCCTACGAGCAGTACTTC. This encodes CASSLQPGQGAYEQYF.